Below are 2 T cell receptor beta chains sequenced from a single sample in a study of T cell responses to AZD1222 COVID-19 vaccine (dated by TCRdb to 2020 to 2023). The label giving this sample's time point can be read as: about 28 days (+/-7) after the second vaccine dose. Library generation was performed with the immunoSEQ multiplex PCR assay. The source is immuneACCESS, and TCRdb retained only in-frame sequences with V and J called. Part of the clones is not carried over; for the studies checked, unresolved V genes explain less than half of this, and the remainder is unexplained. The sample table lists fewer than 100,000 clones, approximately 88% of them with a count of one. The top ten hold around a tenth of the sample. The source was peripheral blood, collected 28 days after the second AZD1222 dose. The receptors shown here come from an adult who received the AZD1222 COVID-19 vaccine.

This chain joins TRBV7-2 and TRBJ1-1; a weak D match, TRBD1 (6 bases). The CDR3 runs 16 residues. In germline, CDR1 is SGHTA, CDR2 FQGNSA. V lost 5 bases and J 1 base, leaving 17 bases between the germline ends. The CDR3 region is CASSPPGGARNTEAFF. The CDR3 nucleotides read TGTGCCAGCAGCCCTCCCGGGGGGGCAAGGAACACTGAAGCTTTCTTT.

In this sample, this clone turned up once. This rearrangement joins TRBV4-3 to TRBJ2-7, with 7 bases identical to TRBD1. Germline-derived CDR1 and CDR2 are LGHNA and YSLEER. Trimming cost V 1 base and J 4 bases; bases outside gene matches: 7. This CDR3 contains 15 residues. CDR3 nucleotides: TGCGCCAGCAGCCAAGTTCAGGACAGGATGTACGAGCAGTACTTC. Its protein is CASSQVQDRMYEQYF.